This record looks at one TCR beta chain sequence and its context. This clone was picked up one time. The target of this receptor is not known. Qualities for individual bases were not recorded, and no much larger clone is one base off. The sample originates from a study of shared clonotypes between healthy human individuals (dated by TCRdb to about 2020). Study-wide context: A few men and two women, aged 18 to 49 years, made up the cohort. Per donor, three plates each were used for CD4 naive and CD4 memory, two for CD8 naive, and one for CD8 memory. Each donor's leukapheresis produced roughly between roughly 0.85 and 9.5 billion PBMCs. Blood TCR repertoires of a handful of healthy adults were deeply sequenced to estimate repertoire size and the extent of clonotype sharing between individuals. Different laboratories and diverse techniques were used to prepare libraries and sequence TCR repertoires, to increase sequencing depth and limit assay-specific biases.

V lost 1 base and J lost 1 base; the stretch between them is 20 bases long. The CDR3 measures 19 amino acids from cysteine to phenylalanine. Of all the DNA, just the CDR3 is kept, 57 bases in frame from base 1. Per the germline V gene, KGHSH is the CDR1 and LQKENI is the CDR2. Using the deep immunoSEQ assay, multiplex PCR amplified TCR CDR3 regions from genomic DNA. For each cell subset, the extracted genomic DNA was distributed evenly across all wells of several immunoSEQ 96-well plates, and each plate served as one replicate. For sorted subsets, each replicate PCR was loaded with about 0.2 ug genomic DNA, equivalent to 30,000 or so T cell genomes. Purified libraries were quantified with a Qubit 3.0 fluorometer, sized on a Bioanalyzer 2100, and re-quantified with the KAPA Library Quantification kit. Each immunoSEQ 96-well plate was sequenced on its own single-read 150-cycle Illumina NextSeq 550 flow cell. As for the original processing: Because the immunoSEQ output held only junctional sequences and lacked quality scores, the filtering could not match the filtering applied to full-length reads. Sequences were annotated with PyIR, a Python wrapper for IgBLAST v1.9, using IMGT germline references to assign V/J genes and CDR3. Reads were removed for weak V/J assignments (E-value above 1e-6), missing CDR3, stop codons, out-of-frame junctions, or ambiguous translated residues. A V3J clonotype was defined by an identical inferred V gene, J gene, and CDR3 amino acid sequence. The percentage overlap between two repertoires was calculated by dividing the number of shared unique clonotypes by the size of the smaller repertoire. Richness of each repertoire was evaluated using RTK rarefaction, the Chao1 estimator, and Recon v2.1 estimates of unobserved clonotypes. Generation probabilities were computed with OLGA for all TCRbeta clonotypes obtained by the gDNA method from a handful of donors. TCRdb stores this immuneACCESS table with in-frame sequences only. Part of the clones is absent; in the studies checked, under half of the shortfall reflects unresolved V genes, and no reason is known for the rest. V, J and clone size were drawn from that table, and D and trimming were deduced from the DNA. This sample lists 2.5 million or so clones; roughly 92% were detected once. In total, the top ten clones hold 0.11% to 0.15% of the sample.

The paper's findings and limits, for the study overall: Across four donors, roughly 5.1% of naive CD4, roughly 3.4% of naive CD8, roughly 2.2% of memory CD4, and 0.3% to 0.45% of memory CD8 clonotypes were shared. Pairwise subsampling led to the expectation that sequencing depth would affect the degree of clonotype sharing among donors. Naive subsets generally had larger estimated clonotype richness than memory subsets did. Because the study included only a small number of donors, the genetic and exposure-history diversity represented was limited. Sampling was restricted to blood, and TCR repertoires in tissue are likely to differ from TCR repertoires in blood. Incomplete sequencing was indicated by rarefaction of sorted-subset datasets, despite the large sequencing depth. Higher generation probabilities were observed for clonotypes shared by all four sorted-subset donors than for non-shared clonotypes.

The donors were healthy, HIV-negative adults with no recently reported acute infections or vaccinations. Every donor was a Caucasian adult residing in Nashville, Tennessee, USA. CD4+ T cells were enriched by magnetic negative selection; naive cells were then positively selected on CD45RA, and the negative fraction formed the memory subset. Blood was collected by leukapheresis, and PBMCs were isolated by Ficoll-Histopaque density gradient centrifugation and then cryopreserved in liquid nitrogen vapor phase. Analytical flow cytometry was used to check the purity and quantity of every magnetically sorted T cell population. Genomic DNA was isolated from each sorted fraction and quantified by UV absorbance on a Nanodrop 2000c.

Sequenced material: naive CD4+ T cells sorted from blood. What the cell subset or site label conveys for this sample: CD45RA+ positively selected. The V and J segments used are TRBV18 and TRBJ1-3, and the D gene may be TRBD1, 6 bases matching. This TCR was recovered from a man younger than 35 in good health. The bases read TGTGCCAGCTCACCACGGCTACCGGGACAAGCTATTTCTGGAAACACCATATATTTT. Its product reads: CASSPRLPGQAISGNTIYF. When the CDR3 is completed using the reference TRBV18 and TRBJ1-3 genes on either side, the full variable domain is NAGVMQNPRHLVRRRGQEARLRCSPMKGHSHVYWYRQLPEEGLKFMVYLQKENIIDESGMPKERFSAEFPKEGPSILRIQQVVRGDSAAYFCASSPRLPGQAISGNTIYFGEGSWLTVV.